A single T cell receptor beta chain is shown here with its context. These data originate in a study of immune characterization of retroperitoneal liposarcoma. TCRdb recomputed calls from the PCR reads with MiXCR, one row per CDR3 protein. Among around 13,000 distinct CDR3 sequences listed, about 50% were seen once. Sequencing used tumor tissue. The TCR sequence derives from a female donor with retroperitoneal liposarcoma.

CDR3 amino acids: CASSYRGGALDTQYF. Here the CDR3 DNA reads TGTGCCAGCAGTTATCGCGGGGGGGCGTTAGATACGCAGTATTTT. The rearrangement uses TRBV6-6 and TRBJ2-3; 9 bases are a match to TRBD2. After removal of 3 bases from V and 5 bases from J, the junction contained 6 bases not matched to a gene. The CDR3 spans 15 residues. CDR1 is MNHNY, CDR2 SVGAGI, per germline (reference sequence).